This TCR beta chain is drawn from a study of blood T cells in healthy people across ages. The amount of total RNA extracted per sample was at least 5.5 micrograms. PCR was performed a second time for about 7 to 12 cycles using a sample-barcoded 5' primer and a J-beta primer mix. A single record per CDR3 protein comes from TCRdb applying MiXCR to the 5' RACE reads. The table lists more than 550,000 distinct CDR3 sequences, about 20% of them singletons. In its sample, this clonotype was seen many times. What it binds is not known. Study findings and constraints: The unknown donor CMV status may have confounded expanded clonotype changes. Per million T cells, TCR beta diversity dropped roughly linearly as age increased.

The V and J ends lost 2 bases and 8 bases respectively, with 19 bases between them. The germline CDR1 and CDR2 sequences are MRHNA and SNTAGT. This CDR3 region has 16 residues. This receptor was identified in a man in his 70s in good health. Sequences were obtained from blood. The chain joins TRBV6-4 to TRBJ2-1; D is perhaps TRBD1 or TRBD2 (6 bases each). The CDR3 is CASSDGGGKRWDEQFF. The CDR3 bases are TGTGCCAGCAGTGACGGGGGCGGGAAACGGTGGGATGAGCAGTTCTTC.